The 10 T cell receptor beta chains below were found in one sample sequenced in a study of naive and memory T cell subsets. An equimolar mix of two oligonucleotides served as the beta constant-region primer for TRBC1 and TRBC2. Each CDR3 protein is one row after TCRdb ran MiXCR on the UMI-ligation and nested PCR reads. Of 150,000 or so distinct CDR3 sequences in the sample, about 17% were seen once. The sequencing input was naive CD4+ T cells from blood. The source is a human donor in good health.

This clonotype was detected a few times. The chain is built from TRBV20-1 and TRBJ1-2; D might be TRBD1 (5 bases). Looked up from germline, CDR1 is DFQATT and CDR2 is SNEGSKA (reference sequence). The CDR3 is 15 amino acids. V was trimmed by 1 base and J by 4 bases, leaving 16 bases between them. CDR3 region: CSARGEAQAGYGYTF. Here the CDR3 DNA reads TGCAGTGCTAGAGGGGAGGCACAGGCGGGCTATGGCTACACCTTC.

This clonotype appeared a few times. The gene calls are TRBV11-3 and TRBJ1-1, with 7 bases aligning to TRBD1. Per the germline V gene, CDR1 is SGHNT and CDR2 is YENEEA. J was trimmed by 6 bases and V by 3 bases; bases with no gene match: 4. The CDR3 has 13 amino acids. CDR3 sequence: CASSFGQGAEAFF. The CDR3 nucleotides read TGTGCCAGCAGCTTTGGGCAGGGGGCTGAAGCTTTCTTT. Together with reference TRBV11-3 and TRBJ1-1, the CDR3 gives the full variable domain: EAGVVQSPRYKIIEKKQPVAFWCNPISGHNTLYWYLQNLGQGPELLIRYENEEAVDDSQLPKDRFSAERLKGVDSTLKIQPAELGDSAVYLCASSFGQGAEAFFGQGTRLTVV.

This clonotype was counted a few times. The V gene is TRBV5-4, the J gene TRBJ2-3; D might be TRBD1 (6 bases). The germline V gene encodes CDR1 SGHNT and CDR2 YYREEE (reference sequence). V gave up 7 bases and J gave up 2 bases, with 26 bases separating them. This CDR3 has 18 residues. CDR3 sequence: CASGSPAAERGNTDTQYF. As DNA, the CDR3 is TGTGCCAGCGGGAGCCCGGCAGCAGAAAGGGGGAACACAGATACGCAGTATTTT. Full variable domain (outside the CDR3, taken from reference TRBV5-4 and TRBJ2-3): ETGVTQSPTHLIKTRGQQVTLRCSSQSGHNTVSWYQQALGQGPQFIFQYYREEENGRGNFPPRFSGLQFPNYSSELNVNALELDDSALYLCASGSPAAERGNTDTQYFGPGTRLTVL.

The chain is built from TRBV10-2 and TRBJ2-1; D is uncertain. The germline V and J ends were trimmed by 3 bases and 0 bases, with 9 bases remaining between them. Germline lookup yields CDR1 WSHSY and CDR2 SAAADI. The CDR3 length is 15 residues. The CDR3 region has the DNA TGCGCCAGCAGTGACGAGAGCGCCTCCTACAATGAGCAGTTCTTC. Its translation: CASSDESASYNEQFF.

The V gene is TRBV30, the J gene TRBJ1-1; D is unclear. V was clipped by 3 bases and J by 6 bases, with 14 bases between them. CDR1 is GTSNPN, CDR2 SVGIG, per germline (reference sequence). The CDR3 runs 13 residues. The CDR3 DNA sequence: TGTGCCTGGAGCGGGTGGAGGGCGTCTGAAGCTTTCTTT. Its translation is CAWSGWRASEAFF.

The rearrangement uses TRBV6-5 and TRBJ1-3; D is uncertain. The CDR3 extends over 14 amino acids. Germline V lookup: CDR1 MNHEY, CDR2 SVGAGI. V was clipped by 0 bases and J by 7 bases, with 10 bases between them. DNA of the CDR3: TGTGCCAGCAGTTACTCGCGGTCCTGGAACACCATATATTTT. Protein sequence: CASSYSRSWNTIYF.

As regards this clonotype: Since a much larger clone is just one base distant, this may be a read error. This CDR3 is CASSQVTGTNYGYAF. The CDR3 DNA reads TGCGCCAGCAGCCAAGTAACAGGGACTAACTATGGCTACGCCTTC. This chain connects TRBV4-3 to TRBJ1-2; TRBD1 is a possible D gene (6 bases). The CDR3 totals 15 residues. Germline V gene sequence: CDR1 LGHNA, CDR2 YSLEER.

A few counts support this clonotype. CDR3 coding DNA: TGCAGCGGAGGGGTCCAAGAGACCCAGTACTTC. Amino acids: CSGGVQETQYF. The rearrangement uses TRBV29-1 and TRBJ2-5; either TRBD1 or TRBD2 may fit D (5 bases each). V dropped 7 bases and J dropped 1 base, with 7 bases sitting between them. This CDR3 has 11 amino acids. The V gene's germline CDR1 is SQVTM and CDR2 ANQGSEA.

This clonotype came up many times. This chain links TRBV6-6 with TRBJ2-3, with D possibly TRBD2 on 6 matching bases. CDR3 size: 12 residues. V lost 8 bases to trimming and J lost 3 bases, with 9 bases between them. CDR1 and CDR2 from the germline V gene are MNHNY and SVGAGI (reference sequence). DNA for the CDR3: TGTGCCAGCGCCGGGAGTACAGATACGCAGTATTTT. It codes for CASAGSTDTQYF.

This clonotype was detected only a few times. The rearrangement uses TRBV18 and TRBJ1-5; 7 nucleotides match TRBD1. Unmatched junction bases numbered 14, after V lost 6 bases and J lost 6 bases. Germline V gene lookup returns CDR1 KGHSH and CDR2 LQKENI. This CDR3 comprises 16 residues. The CDR3 protein is CASSRGLKGTGQPQHF. DNA for the CDR3: TGTGCCAGCTCGAGGGGGCTCAAAGGTACCGGTCAGCCCCAGCATTTT.